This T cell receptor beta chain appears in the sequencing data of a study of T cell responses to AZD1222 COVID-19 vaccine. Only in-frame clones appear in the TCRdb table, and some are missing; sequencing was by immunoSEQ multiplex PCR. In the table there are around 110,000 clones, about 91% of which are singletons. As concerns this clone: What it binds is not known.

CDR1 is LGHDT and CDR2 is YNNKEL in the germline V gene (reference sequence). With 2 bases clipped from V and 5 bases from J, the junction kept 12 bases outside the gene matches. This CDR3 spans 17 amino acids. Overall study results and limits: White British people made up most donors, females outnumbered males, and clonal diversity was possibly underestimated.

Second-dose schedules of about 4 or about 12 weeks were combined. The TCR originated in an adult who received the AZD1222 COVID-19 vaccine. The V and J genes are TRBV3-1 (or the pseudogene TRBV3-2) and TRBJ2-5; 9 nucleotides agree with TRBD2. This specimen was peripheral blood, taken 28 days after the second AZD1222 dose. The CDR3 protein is CASSQYVAGDIRETQYF. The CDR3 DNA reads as TGTGCCAGCAGCCAATATGTAGCGGGAGATATACGCGAGACCCAGTACTTC.